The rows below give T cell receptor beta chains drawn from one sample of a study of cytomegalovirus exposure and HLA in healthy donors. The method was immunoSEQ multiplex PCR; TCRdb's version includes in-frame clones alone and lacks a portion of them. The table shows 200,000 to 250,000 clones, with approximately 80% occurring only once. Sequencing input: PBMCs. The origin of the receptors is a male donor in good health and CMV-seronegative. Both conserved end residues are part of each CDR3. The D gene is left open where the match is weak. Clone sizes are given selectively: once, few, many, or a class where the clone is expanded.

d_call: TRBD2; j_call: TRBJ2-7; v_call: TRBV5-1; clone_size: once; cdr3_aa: CASSRAGVYEQYF; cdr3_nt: TGCGCCAGCTCCCGAGCGGGAGTTTACGAGCAGTACTTC
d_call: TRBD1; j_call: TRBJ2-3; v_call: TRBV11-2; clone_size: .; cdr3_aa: CASSLDLGQGVGTDTQYF; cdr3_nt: TGTGCCAGCAGCTTAGATTTGGGACAGGGGGTAGGCACAGATACGCAGTATTTT
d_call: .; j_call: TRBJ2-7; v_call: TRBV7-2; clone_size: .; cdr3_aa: CASSWAETRGEQYF; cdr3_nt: TGTGCCAGCAGCTGGGCTGAAACTAGAGGCGAGCAGTACTTC
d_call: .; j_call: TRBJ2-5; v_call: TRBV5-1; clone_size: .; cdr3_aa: CASSGTLPGETQYF; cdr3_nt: TGCGCCAGCAGCGGGACACTCCCAGGCGAGACCCAGTACTTC
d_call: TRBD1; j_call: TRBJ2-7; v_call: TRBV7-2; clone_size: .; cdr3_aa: CASSLEAGGYTYEQYF; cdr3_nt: TGTGCCAGCAGCTTAGAGGCAGGGGGTTATACTTACGAGCAGTACTTC
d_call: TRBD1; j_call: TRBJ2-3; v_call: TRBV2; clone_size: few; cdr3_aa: CASSDRGLDTQYF; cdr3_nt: TGTGCCAGCTCGGACAGGGGGCTAGATACGCAGTATTTT
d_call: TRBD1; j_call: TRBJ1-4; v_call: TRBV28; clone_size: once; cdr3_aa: CASSPTGGVGANEKLFF; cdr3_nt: TGTGCCAGCAGTCCCACAGGGGGGGTAGGGGCTAATGAAAAACTGTTTTTT
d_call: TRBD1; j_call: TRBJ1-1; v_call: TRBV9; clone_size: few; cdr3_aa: CASSVTGQGASTEAFF; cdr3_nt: TGTGCCAGCAGCGTAACCGGACAGGGGGCGAGCACTGAAGCTTTCTTT
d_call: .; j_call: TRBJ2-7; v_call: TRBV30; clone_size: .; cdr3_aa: CALKTGTTYEQYF; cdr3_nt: TGTGCCTTGAAGACAGGTACGACCTACGAGCAGTACTTC
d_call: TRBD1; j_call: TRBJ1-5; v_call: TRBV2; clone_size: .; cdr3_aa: CAIGTGDYQPQHF; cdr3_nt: TGCGCCATCGGGACAGGGGACTACCAGCCCCAGCATTTT
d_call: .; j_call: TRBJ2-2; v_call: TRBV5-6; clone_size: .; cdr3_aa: CATRVPNTGELFF; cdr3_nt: TGTGCCACACGGGTCCCAAACACCGGGGAGCTGTTTTTT
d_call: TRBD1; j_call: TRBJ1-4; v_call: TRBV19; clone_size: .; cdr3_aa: CASSLTGSANEKLFF; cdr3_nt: TGTGCCAGTAGCTTGACAGGGTCGGCTAATGAAAAACTGTTTTTT
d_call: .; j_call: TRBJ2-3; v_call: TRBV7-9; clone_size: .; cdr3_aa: CASSSETAGTQYF; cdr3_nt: TGTGCCAGCAGCTCGGAGACAGCCGGTACGCAGTATTTT
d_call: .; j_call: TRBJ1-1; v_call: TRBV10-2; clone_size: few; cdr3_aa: CASRGQIYEAFF; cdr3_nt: TGCGCCAGCAGAGGACAGATTTATGAAGCTTTCTTT
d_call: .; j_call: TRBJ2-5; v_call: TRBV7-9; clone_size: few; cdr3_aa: CASSLAQGLEETQYF; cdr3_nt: TGTGCCAGCAGCTTAGCACAGGGTTTAGAAGAGACCCAGTACTTC
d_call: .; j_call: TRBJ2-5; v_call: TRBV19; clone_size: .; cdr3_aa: CASREGVTQYF; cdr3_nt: TGTGCCAGTAGAGAAGGGGTGACCCAGTACTTC
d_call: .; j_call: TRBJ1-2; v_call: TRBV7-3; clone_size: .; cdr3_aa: CASSPLRGGRGGYTF; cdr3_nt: TGTGCCAGCAGCCCCCTACGAGGAGGGAGAGGTGGCTACACCTTC
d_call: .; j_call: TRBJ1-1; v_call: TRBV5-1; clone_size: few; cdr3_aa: CASSLSGNLNTEAFF; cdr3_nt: TGCGCCAGCAGCTTGTCGGGGAACTTGAACACTGAAGCTTTCTTT
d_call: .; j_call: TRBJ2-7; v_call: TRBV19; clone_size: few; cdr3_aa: CASSDWENEQYF; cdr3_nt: TGTGCCAGTAGCGACTGGGAGAACGAGCAGTACTTC
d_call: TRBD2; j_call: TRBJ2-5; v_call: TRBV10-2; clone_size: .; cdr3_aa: CASRPGTSGRLETQYF; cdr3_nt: TGCGCCAGCAGGCCCGGGACTAGCGGGAGACTAGAGACCCAGTACTTC
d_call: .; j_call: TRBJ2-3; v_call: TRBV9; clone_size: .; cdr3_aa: CASSVGSQISTDTQYF; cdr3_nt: TGTGCCAGCAGCGTAGGGTCCCAGATTAGCACAGATACGCAGTATTTT
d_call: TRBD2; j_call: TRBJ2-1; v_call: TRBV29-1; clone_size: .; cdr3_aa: CSAWSPSGRHNEQFF; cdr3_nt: TGCAGCGCCTGGTCCCCTAGCGGGAGGCACAATGAGCAGTTCTTC
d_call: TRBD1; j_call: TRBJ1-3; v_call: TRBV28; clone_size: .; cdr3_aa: CASSWDSSGNTIYF; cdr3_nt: TGTGCCAGCAGCTGGGACAGCTCTGGAAACACCATATATTTT
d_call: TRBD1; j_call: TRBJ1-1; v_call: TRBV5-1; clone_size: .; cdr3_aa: CASSPRDRNTEAFF; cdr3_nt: TGCGCCAGCAGCCCCCGGGACAGGAACACTGAAGCTTTCTTT
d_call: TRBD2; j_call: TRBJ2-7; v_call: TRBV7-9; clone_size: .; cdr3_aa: CASSAGLAYEQYF; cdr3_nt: TGTGCCAGCAGCGCGGGACTAGCCTACGAGCAGTACTTC
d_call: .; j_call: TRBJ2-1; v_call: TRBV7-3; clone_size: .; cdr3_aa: CASSRGNLGRDEQFF; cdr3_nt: TGTGCCAGCAGCCGGGGGAATTTGGGAAGGGATGAGCAGTTCTTC
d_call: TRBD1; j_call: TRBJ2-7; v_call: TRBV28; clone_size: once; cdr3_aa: CASSLTTTGGTSQGYEQYF; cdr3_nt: TGTGCCAGCAGTTTAACCACGACAGGGGGGACCAGTCAGGGCTACGAGCAGTACTTC
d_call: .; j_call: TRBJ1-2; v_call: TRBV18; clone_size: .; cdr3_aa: CASSPQGDYGYTF; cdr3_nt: TGTGCCAGCTCACCCCAGGGTGACTATGGCTACACCTTC
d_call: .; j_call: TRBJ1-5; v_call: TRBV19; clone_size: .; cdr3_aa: CASAWGEGNQPQHF; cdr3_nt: TGTGCCAGCGCCTGGGGGGAGGGCAATCAGCCCCAGCATTTT